These 2 T cell receptor beta chains share one sample of origin, sequenced in a study of cytomegalovirus exposure and HLA in healthy donors. Researchers ran the PCR with 60 Vbeta and 13 Jbeta primers. Produced via immunoSEQ multiplex PCR; TCRdb's table is partial and in-frame only. This table holds 100,000 or so clones, approximately 68% found once. Sequencing was done on a sample of PBMCs. These receptors were taken from a woman aged 18-30 years in good health and CMV-seropositive.

The genes are TRBV5-4 and TRBJ1-2; D is possibly TRBD1 (5 bases). The CDR3 totals 13 residues. Per the germline V gene, CDR1 is SGHNT and CDR2 is YYREEE (reference sequence). V shed 0 bases and J shed 6 bases, with 9 bases lying between them. CDR3 sequence reads: CASSLAAGNGYTF. For the CDR3, the DNA is TGTGCCAGCAGCTTGGCGGCAGGGAATGGCTACACCTTC.

V usage is TRBV7-9 and J usage is TRBJ2-3, with D perhaps TRBD2 (6 bases). Germline V CDR1 and CDR2: SEHNR, FQNEAQ (reference sequence). The CDR3 extends over 16 amino acids. Trimming left V 10 bases short and J 4 bases short, with 24 bases between. The CDR3 DNA reads as TGTGCCACCCCTCTATTTGGCGGGATCTTCGCAGATACGCAGTATTTT. This sequence encodes CATPLFGGIFADTQYF. The variable domain in full, completed from reference TRBV7-9 and TRBJ2-3, reads DTGVSQNPRHKITKRGQNVTFRCDPISEHNRLYWYRQTLGQGPEFLTYFQNEAQLEKSRLLSDRFSAERPKGSFSTLEIQRTEQGDSAMYLCATPLFGGIFADTQYFGPGTRLTVL.